This is a list of T cell receptor beta chains from one sample in a study of blood T cell repertoires in COVID-19. TCRdb's table, derived via immunoSEQ multiplex PCR, lists solely in-frame clones and lacks some. This sample has about 83,000 clones, with 85% to 90% found just once. The specimen sequenced was peripheral blood. Receptors originate from an elderly man with active or convalescent COVID-19. CDR3s include the opening cysteine and the closing phenylalanine or tryptophan. Each record gives: D gene, J gene, V gene, clone size, CDR3 protein, CDR3 DNA. A D gene is named only where the DNA matches it firmly. The listing skips clone size in some rows; elsewhere it reads once, few, many or a size class.

>.|TRBJ2-5|TRBV5-5|.
CASSLGLETQYF
TGTGCCAGCAGCTTGGGGCTAGAGACCCAGTACTTC
>.|TRBJ1-5|TRBV25-1|.
CASSIQEENQPQHF
TGTGCCAGCAGTATCCAGGAGGAGAATCAGCCCCAGCATTTT
>.|TRBJ2-5|TRBV3-1/TRBV3-2|.
CASSFRDIVTQYF
TGTGCCAGCAGCTTCCGGGACATCGTGACCCAGTACTTC
>.|TRBJ1-1|TRBV7-9|.
CASSLVASNTEAFF
TGTGCCAGCAGCTTAGTCGCGTCGAACACTGAAGCTTTCTTT
>.|TRBJ1-6|TRBV28|.
CASSLLPVGNSPLHF
TGTGCCAGCAGTTTATTGCCGGTGGGCAATTCACCCCTCCACTTT
>.|TRBJ1-2|TRBV24-1|.
CATSEGPRGYTF
TGTGCCACCAGTGAGGGGCCCCGAGGCTACACCTTC
>TRBD2|TRBJ2-3|TRBV2|.
CASSRTSAKDTQYF
TGTGCCAGCTCCAGGACTAGCGCAAAAGATACGCAGTATTTT
>TRBD1|TRBJ2-6|TRBV18|.
CASSPGQGSSGANVLTF
TGTGCCAGCTCACCTGGACAGGGATCTTCTGGGGCCAACGTCCTGACTTTC
>TRBD2|TRBJ2-1|TRBV11-2|.
CASSFRGAGESHEQFF
TGTGCCAGCAGCTTTAGGGGAGCGGGAGAATCCCATGAGCAGTTCTTC
>TRBD1|TRBJ2-5|TRBV7-3|.
CASSSTGTQETQYF
TGTGCCAGCAGCTCGACAGGGACCCAAGAGACCCAGTACTTC
>TRBD2|TRBJ2-1|TRBV4-2|once
CASSQEMRREGLEQFF
TGTGCCAGCAGCCAAGAAATGAGGCGGGAGGGCCTTGAGCAGTTCTTC
>TRBD1|TRBJ1-5|TRBV3-1/TRBV3-2|.
CASSHRGQGRNQPQHF
TGTGCCAGCAGCCACCGCGGACAGGGCAGGAATCAGCCCCAGCATTTT
>TRBD2|TRBJ2-3|TRBV5-1|.
CASSLVGSGADTQYF
TGCGCCAGCAGCTTGGTGGGTAGCGGGGCAGATACGCAGTATTTT
>TRBD1|TRBJ2-2|TRBV30|.
CACPNGGQVNTGELFF
TGTGCCTGCCCCAATGGAGGACAGGTGAACACCGGGGAGCTGTTTTTT
>.|TRBJ2-5|TRBV5-1|.
CASTSAGETQYF
TGCGCCAGCACCTCGGCGGGGGAGACCCAGTACTTC
>TRBD1|TRBJ1-1|TRBV14|few
CASSSQTGFTEAFF
TGTGCCAGCAGCTCCCAGACAGGGTTCACTGAAGCTTTCTTT
>.|TRBJ1-2|TRBV30|.
CAWSPGTRGYTF
TGTGCCTGGAGCCCAGGGACTCGTGGCTACACCTTC
>.|TRBJ1-4|TRBV7-9|.
CASSPIGGRNEKLFF
TGTGCCAGCAGCCCGATTGGGGGGAGGAATGAAAAACTGTTTTTT
>TRBD1|TRBJ1-5|TRBV6-6|.
CASSYEGAGQPQHF
TGTGCCAGCAGTTACGAGGGGGCAGGGCAGCCCCAGCATTTT
>.|TRBJ2-2|TRBV7-6|.
CASSFSGPGELFF
TGTGCCAGCAGCTTTAGCGGTCCCGGGGAGCTGTTTTTT
>.|TRBJ2-2|TRBV15|.
CATSTQGSADNTGELFF
TGTGCCACCAGCACCCAAGGGAGCGCGGATAACACCGGGGAGCTGTTTTTT
>TRBD2|TRBJ2-1|TRBV11-3|.
CASSLVGGRANNEQFF
TGTGCCAGCAGCTTAGTGGGCGGGAGGGCCAACAATGAGCAGTTCTTC
>TRBD1|TRBJ1-1|TRBV6-5|few
CASDQTGATEAFF
TGTGCCAGCGACCAGACAGGGGCCACTGAAGCTTTCTTT
>.|TRBJ2-1|TRBV3-1/TRBV3-2|.
CASSQGPYNEQFF
TGTGCCAGCAGCCAGGGGCCATACAATGAGCAGTTCTTC
>.|TRBJ1-5|TRBV19|.
CASTPGGGNQPQHF
TGTGCCAGTACCCCGGGTGGGGGGAACCAGCCCCAGCATTTT
>TRBD1|TRBJ1-4|TRBV28|.
CASSRSGTVNEKLFF
TGTGCCAGCAGTAGGTCCGGGACAGTTAATGAAAAACTGTTTTTT